This TCR beta chain came from a study of T cell repertoires and HLA-DP antigens. The PCR primers covered 54 TRBV and 13 TRBJ segments. Some clones are missing from TCRdb's copy, which holds only in-frame ones; the method was immunoSEQ multiplex PCR. Of some 110,000 clones in the sample, nearly 95% are singletons; the top ten hold 0.25% to 0.3%. Only one count was recorded for this clone. The antigen remains unidentified. V was shortened by 1 base and J by 3 bases, with 21 bases between the two germline ends. The CDR3 runs 19 residues. Germline CDR1 reads SGHAT; CDR2 reads FQNNGV. The chain recombines TRBV11-2 with TRBJ1-4, with D uncertain. The receptor's source is a woman between 18 and 29 years old in good health and CMV-seronegative. The sample was CD4+ T cells from PBMCs. CDR3 bases: TGTGCCAGCAGCTTAGTCGATTGGGATTCGCGGGGAGCTAATGAAAAACTGTTTTTT. Translated: CASSLVDWDSRGANEKLFF.